The subject of this entry is one T cell receptor beta chain. V lost 3 bases, J lost 0 bases, and 5 bases stayed unmatched. The CDR3 is 17 residues long. Germline assignment: CDR1 LGHNA and CDR2 YNFKEQ. The entry originates in a study of cytomegalovirus exposure and HLA in healthy donors. PCR amplification relied on 60 Vbeta primers (plus 13 Jbeta primers). Sequencing used immunoSEQ multiplex PCR; TCRdb keeps in-frame clones, though not all of them. This table has about 190,000 clones, 65% to 85% appearing once. The receptor's source is a male donor in good health and CMV-seronegative. This chain links TRBV4-2 with TRBJ2-1; 10 nucleotides align to TRBD2. Sequenced sample: PBMCs. The CDR3 DNA reads TGTGCCAGCAGCCAGACGGCTAGCGGGAGCTCCTACAATGAGCAGTTCTTC. This encodes CASSQTASGSSYNEQFF.